This T cell receptor beta chain derives from a study of blood T cell repertoires in COVID-19. Study information: The United States, Italy and Spain were the sources of the acute and convalescent COVID-19 samples. From T cells, B-cell-depleted T cells, or PBMCs came the material, which was cDNA or gDNA.

The CDR3 runs 15 residues. The germline CDR1 and CDR2 sequences are MNHNY and SVGAGI (reference sequence). J lost 2 bases, V lost 5 bases, and 3 bases had no gene match. Sequencing used immunoSEQ multiplex PCR; TCRdb keeps in-frame clones, though not all of them. The table shows roughly 26,000 clones, with 80% to 95% occurring only once. The rearrangement links TRBV6-6 to TRBJ2-3; 11 bases map to TRBD2. This receptor was taken from a human donor in a cohort sampled during active COVID-19. Sequences were obtained from peripheral blood. CDR3 in amino acids: CASSLAGGNTDTQYF. Here the CDR3 DNA reads TGTGCCAGCAGTCTAGCGGGGGGAAACACAGATACGCAGTATTTT.